The rows below give T cell receptor beta chains drawn from one sample of a study of shared T cell receptors in the human thymus. Profiled with immunoSEQ multiplex PCR; TCRdb holds only in-frame clones, not every one. The sample lists about 400,000 clones, roughly 94% occurring once. The sample taken for sequencing was thymocytes. These receptors all come from a human donor. The CDR3 runs from the conserved cysteine through the conserved F or W. D genes are given only for firm matches. Size values are once, few and many counts, or a class for expanded clones, and some rows have none.

TGCGCCAGCAGCCCATACGAGGGCTACAATGAGCAGTTCTTC	CASSPYEGYNEQFF	.	14	TRBV4-3	.	TRBJ2-1
TGTGCCAGCAGCAGTATTAATCAGCCCCAGCATTTT	CASSSINQPQHF	.	12	TRBV11-2	.	TRBJ1-5
TGTGCCAGCAGTCTGGGGGACAGGGGCTCTGGAAACACCATATATTTT	CASSLGDRGSGNTIYF	TRBD1	16	TRBV28	.	TRBJ1-3
TGTGCCAGCAGCCGGGACAGGGACTCCAACACTGAAGCTTTCTTT	CASSRDRDSNTEAFF	TRBD1	15	TRBV5-4	.	TRBJ1-1
TGTGCCAGTAGTATAGATCACAGGGTGAACACTGAAGCTTTCTTT	CASSIDHRVNTEAFF	.	15	TRBV19	.	TRBJ1-1
TGTGCCAGTAGTATAGAAAGCGGGGTCGGTAGCGGGAGGGCCCGCTACAATGAGCAGTTCTTC	CASSIESGVGSGRARYNEQFF	TRBD2	21	TRBV19	.	TRBJ2-1
TGTGCCACCAGCCCAGGGACTAGCGGGAGAGTAAATGAGCAGTTCTTC	CATSPGTSGRVNEQFF	TRBD2	16	TRBV15	.	TRBJ2-1
TGTGCCAGCAGGGAAGGGGGCTTTGTGGAGACCCAGTACTTC	CASREGGFVETQYF	TRBD1	14	TRBV6-5	.	TRBJ2-5
TGTGCCAGCAGCTTTATCTACACAGGCGGTAAAGGGTACGAGCAGTACTTC	CASSFIYTGGKGYEQYF	.	17	TRBV5-6	.	TRBJ2-7
TGTGCCAGTAGTACCCGGATATGGTTCGGGACCGGGGAGCTGTTTTTT	CASSTRIWFGTGELFF	.	16	TRBV19	.	TRBJ2-2
TGTGCCTGGATCGGGGGAAAAGGGGCCAACGTCCTGACTTTC	CAWIGGKGANVLTF	.	14	TRBV30	once	TRBJ2-6
TGTGCCAGCAGGAGGGCGAACTATGGCTACACCTTC	CASRRANYGYTF	.	12	TRBV27	.	TRBJ1-2
TGTGCCAGCAGTTTTTCCAACCCCGTCGGCAGGGTAGAGACCCAGTACTTC	CASSFSNPVGRVETQYF	.	17	TRBV27	.	TRBJ2-5
TGTGCCACCAGCAGAGATTATGGGGAAGGAGAGACCCAGTACTTC	CATSRDYGEGETQYF	.	15	TRBV15	.	TRBJ2-5
TGCGCCAGCAGCCGGGATAGCGGGAGTAACCGCACAGATACGCAGTATTTT	CASSRDSGSNRTDTQYF	TRBD2	17	TRBV4-1	.	TRBJ2-3
TGTGCCTGGAGTGTATCCCTAGCGGGGACTTTCTACGAGCAGTACTTC	CAWSVSLAGTFYEQYF	TRBD2	16	TRBV30	.	TRBJ2-7
TGTGCCAGCAGCGTCAGGGGGTTTTACTATGGCTACACCTTC	CASSVRGFYYGYTF	TRBD1	14	TRBV9	.	TRBJ1-2
TGTGCCAGCAGTGAAGCGACTAGCGGGAACGCCGGGGAGCTGTTTTTT	CASSEATSGNAGELFF	TRBD2	16	TRBV6-1	.	TRBJ2-2
TGTGCCTGGGGGCGTCGGGATCCCTACGAGCAGTACTTC	CAWGRRDPYEQYF	.	13	TRBV30	.	TRBJ2-7
TGTGCCACCAGGGACAGGGGGCTGGGCTATGGCTACACCTTC	CATRDRGLGYGYTF	TRBD1	14	TRBV15	.	TRBJ1-2
TGTGCCAGCAGCTCTCACTGGGGGGGATACGAGCAGTACTTC	CASSSHWGGYEQYF	TRBD2	14	TRBV11-2	.	TRBJ2-7
TGTGCCAGCTCACCAGAGGGGGAAAAGGATGGCTACACCTTC	CASSPEGEKDGYTF	.	14	TRBV18	.	TRBJ1-2
TGTGCCAGCAGTTCTCACCGGGACAGGGGGTTCTACGAGCAGTACTTC	CASSSHRDRGFYEQYF	TRBD1	16	TRBV27	.	TRBJ2-7
TGTGCCAGCAGCTTAGTCCAGGAAAGCTCTGGGGCCAACGTCCTGACTTTC	CASSLVQESSGANVLTF	.	17	TRBV7-8	.	TRBJ2-6
TGTGCCAGCAGTCCCCGTTGGGGGATAGCGGGAGGGCAGTTCTTC	CASSPRWGIAGGQFF	TRBD2	15	TRBV28	.	TRBJ2-1
TGTGCCATCAGCCGGGCTAGCGGGAGCGTCTATGAGCAGTTCTTC	CAISRASGSVYEQFF	TRBD2	15	TRBV10-3	.	TRBJ2-1
TGTGCCAGCAGTTACGGACTAGCGGGGTCGAACACCGGGGAGCTGTTTTTT	CASSYGLAGSNTGELFF	TRBD2	17	TRBV2	.	TRBJ2-2
TGTGCCAGCAGCGTAGAAGTAGCGCCGAACACCGGGGAGCTGTTTTTT	CASSVEVAPNTGELFF	.	16	TRBV9	.	TRBJ2-2
TGCGCCAGCAGCTTGGCCGCAGCGGGAGAGCTCATGACGCAGTATTTT	CASSLAAAGELMTQYF	TRBD2	16	TRBV5-1	.	TRBJ2-3
TGTGCCAGCAGTTTTCACCGCAGGGGGCCTTATGGCTACACCTTC	CASSFHRRGPYGYTF	TRBD1	15	TRBV28	.	TRBJ1-2
TGTGCCAGTAGTATAGAAGGGACAGGGCAGGAAAGCAATCAGCCCCAGCATTTT	CASSIEGTGQESNQPQHF	TRBD1	18	TRBV19	.	TRBJ1-5
TGTGCCAGCAGTTGGGGACACGGTGGCTACACCTTC	CASSWGHGGYTF	.	12	TRBV28	.	TRBJ1-2
TGTGCCAGCAGCCTAGGACGGGAGGGGGGGCGCGAGCAGTACTTC	CASSLGREGGREQYF	TRBD2	15	TRBV7-9	.	TRBJ2-7
TGTGCCAGCAGTCTCAGGGTTTGGGAGCAGTACTTC	CASSLRVWEQYF	.	12	TRBV28	.	TRBJ2-7
TGTGCCAGCAGTGAAGCAGGGCCAATCTCCTACAATGAGCAGTTCTTC	CASSEAGPISYNEQFF	.	16	TRBV6-1	.	TRBJ2-1
TGTGCCAGCAGCCCGACTAACAGGGGAAGCGCCGGGGAGCTGTTTTTT	CASSPTNRGSAGELFF	TRBD1	16	TRBV9	.	TRBJ2-2
TGTGCCAGCAGTGCGGGTGCGGCGGGAGTTGGTGAGCAGTTCTTC	CASSAGAAGVGEQFF	TRBD2	15	TRBV6-1	.	TRBJ2-1
TGCAGTGCTAGAGTTGAGGGGTGGTATTTT	CSARVEGWYF	.	10	TRBV20-1	.	TRBJ2-3
TGCGCCAGCAGCCAAGAAAGACCAGGGGGTAATCAGCCCCAGCATTTT	CASSQERPGGNQPQHF	TRBD1	16	TRBV4-3	.	TRBJ1-5
TGTGCCAGCAGCTTGGGCATACAGGGAGGGTTAGCAACTAATGAAAAACTGTTTTTT	CASSLGIQGGLATNEKLFF	.	19	TRBV5-8	.	TRBJ1-4
TGTGCCAGCAGTTCCGGACTAGCGGGAGGGCGTACAGATACGCAGTATTTT	CASSSGLAGGRTDTQYF	TRBD2	17	TRBV27	.	TRBJ2-3
TGCGCCAGCAGCCAAGTGGACAGGGGAGCTTTCTTT	CASSQVDRGAFF	TRBD1	12	TRBV4-1	.	TRBJ1-1
TGTGCCAGCAGCCCCCTCACCGGGACTATCTCCCCCTACGAGCAGTACTTC	CASSPLTGTISPYEQYF	TRBD2	17	TRBV14	.	TRBJ2-7
TGTGCCAGCAGTCCTACCGGGACAGGGGGCCCTCGAGGGTATGGCTACACCTTC	CASSPTGTGGPRGYGYTF	TRBD1	18	TRBV28	.	TRBJ1-2
TGTGCCAGCAGCGGCACAGGGTCGCGGACTGAAGCTTTCTTT	CASSGTGSRTEAFF	.	14	TRBV9	.	TRBJ1-1
TGTGCCAGCTCACCACTGCCCCGTCCTAACGGGGGATACGAGCAGTACTTC	CASSPLPRPNGGYEQYF	.	17	TRBV18	.	TRBJ2-7
TGTGCCAGTAGTCGGGGACAGGGTAATTATGGCTACACCTTC	CASSRGQGNYGYTF	TRBD1	14	TRBV19	once	TRBJ1-2
TGCGCCAGCAGCTCCGGGACCCTGGTAGGTGGGGCCAACGTCCTGACTTTC	CASSSGTLVGGANVLTF	.	17	TRBV5-1	.	TRBJ2-6
TGCGCCAGCAGCCAACCACGAGGTAGCGGGAGTGAGACCCAGTACTTC	CASSQPRGSGSETQYF	TRBD2	16	TRBV4-1	.	TRBJ2-5
TGTGCCAGCTCACCCGGACTAGCGGCCTACCAAGAGACCCAGTACTTC	CASSPGLAAYQETQYF	TRBD2	16	TRBV18	.	TRBJ2-5
TGTGCCATCAGTGACACCATAAGGGTCCACTGGGATGAGCAGTTCTTC	CAISDTIRVHWDEQFF	.	16	TRBV10-3	once	TRBJ2-1
TGTGCCAGCAGCTTCGGGTCTCCGGGGGTAAGCTCCTACGAGCAGTACTTC	CASSFGSPGVSSYEQYF	.	17	TRBV7-9	.	TRBJ2-7
TGTGCCATCAGTGAGTCGATTCCGGGAACGAACACCGGGGAGCTGTTTTTT	CAISESIPGTNTGELFF	.	17	TRBV10-3	.	TRBJ2-2
TGCGCCAGCAGTGAAGGGCTAGCGGGGTCCTCCTACGAGCAGTACTTC	CASSEGLAGSSYEQYF	TRBD2	16	TRBV10-1	.	TRBJ2-7